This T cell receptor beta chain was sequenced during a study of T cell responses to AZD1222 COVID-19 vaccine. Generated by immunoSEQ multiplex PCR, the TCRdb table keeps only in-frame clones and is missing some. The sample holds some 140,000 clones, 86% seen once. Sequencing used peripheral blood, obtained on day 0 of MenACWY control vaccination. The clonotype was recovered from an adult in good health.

The CDR3 sequence is CASSQERVGTDTGELFF. The CDR3 DNA is TGTGCCAGCAGCCAAGAGAGGGTCGGGACGGACACCGGGGAGCTGTTTTTT. The chain couples TRBV3-1 (or the pseudogene TRBV3-2) to TRBJ2-2; D possibly uses TRBD1 or TRBD2 (5 bases each). Germline V CDR1 and CDR2: LGHDT, YNNKEL (reference sequence). This CDR3 is 17 amino acids long. Trimming removed 0 bases from V and 3 bases from J, with 14 bases in between.